A single sample is the source of the 27 T cell receptor beta chains below, sequenced in a study of cytomegalovirus exposure and HLA in healthy donors. PCR was performed using 60 Vbeta and 13 Jbeta primers. Clones were sequenced by immunoSEQ multiplex PCR, and TCRdb holds only the in-frame ones, with some missing. The repertoire holds 75,000 to 100,000 clones, with approximately 76% as singletons. The sample taken for sequencing was PBMCs. The source of these receptors is a woman aged 55-70 years in good health and CMV-seropositive.

This clone was picked up a small number of times. The chain recombines TRBV27 with TRBJ1-5; D is ambiguous. The CDR3 extends over 13 amino acids. The germline V gene encodes CDR1 MNHEY and CDR2 SMNVEV (reference sequence). The V and J ends lost 5 bases and 2 bases respectively, with 7 bases between them. The CDR3 here is CASSLRGNQPQHF. The CDR3 bases are TGTGCCAGCAGTCTCCGGGGCAATCAGCCCCAGCATTTT.

The chain is built from TRBV4-2 and TRBJ1-1, with D possibly being TRBD1 (6 bases). This CDR3 comprises 16 residues. Trimming removed 4 bases from V and 7 bases from J, with 22 bases in between. Germline lookup yields CDR1 LGHNA and CDR2 YNFKEQ. The CDR3 nucleotides are TGTGCCAGCAGCCGCACCGGGACATACGAAGGAGGTGAAGCTTTCTTT. Its translation: CASSRTGTYEGGEAFF.

This chain links TRBV27 with TRBJ1-1; D is unresolved. Deletions cut 2 bases from V and 2 bases from J, with 9 bases between. The CDR3 spans 14 residues. CDR1 and CDR2 from the germline V gene are MNHEY and SMNVEV (reference sequence). In DNA form, the CDR3 reads TGTGCCAGCAGTTTAACAATCACCAACACTGAAGCTTTCTTT. This encodes CASSLTITNTEAFF.

V gene TRBV30 combines with J gene TRBJ2-7, with 8 bases that match TRBD2. The germline V gene encodes CDR1 GTSNPN and CDR2 SVGIG (reference sequence). The CDR3 spans 13 residues. The ends lost 1 base at V and 3 bases at J; junction bases unmatched: 2. The CDR3 loop is CAWSGLAIYEQYF. CDR3 sequence (DNA): TGTGCCTGGAGTGGACTAGCGATCTACGAGCAGTACTTC.

The V gene is TRBV25-1, the J gene TRBJ1-3; 7 bases line up with TRBD1. Germline CDR1 reads MGHDK; CDR2 reads SYGVNS. Trimming at V came to 7 bases and at J to 0 bases, leaving 9 bases not matched to a gene. CDR3 length: 16 amino acids. Written as DNA, the CDR3 is TGTGCCAGCACCCCTTTGGGACAGCTCTCTGGAAACACCATATATTTT. Protein: CASTPLGQLSGNTIYF. The full variable domain, its missing parts supplied by reference TRBV25-1 and TRBJ1-3, is EADIYQTPRYLVIGTGKKITLECSQTMGHDKMYWYQQDPGMELHLIHYSYGVNSTEKGDLSSESTVSRIRTEHFPLTLESARPSHTSQYLCASTPLGQLSGNTIYFGEGSWLTVV.

This clone was detected only a few times. V usage is TRBV7-6 and J usage is TRBJ1-1; a possible D gene is TRBD1 (5 bases). The CDR3 extends over 15 amino acids. The germline CDR1 and CDR2 sequences are SGHVS and FNYEAQ. V was clipped by 1 base and J by 8 bases, with 17 bases between them. Here the CDR3 reads CASSLGTEWGEEAFF. The CDR3 DNA sequence: TGTGCCAGCAGCTTAGGAACGGAATGGGGCGAGGAAGCTTTCTTT.

The chain combines TRBV25-1 with TRBJ2-3; 7 bases match TRBD2. This CDR3 contains 18 residues. J gave up 1 base and V 1 base, and 11 bases lay outside the gene matches. Per germline, CDR1 MGHDK and CDR2 SYGVNS. The CDR3 bases are TGTGCCAGCAGTGAATGGGGGGGATCTAGCGCCGGCACAGATACGCAGTATTTT. The encoded protein is CASSEWGGSSAGTDTQYF.

This chain uses TRBV29-1 with TRBJ2-6, with D maybe TRBD1 (6 bases). Germline CDR1 and CDR2: SQVTM and ANQGSEA. The CDR3 length is 16 residues. The V gene lost 7 bases and the J gene lost 2 bases, with 18 bases spanning the gap. The CDR3 reads CSAILLQGPGANVLTF. DNA of the CDR3: TGCAGCGCTATACTCCTACAGGGTCCTGGGGCCAACGTCCTGACTTTC.

CDR3 residues: CASSHPGTAGELFF. CDR3 nucleotide sequence: TGTGCCAGCAGCCATCCCGGGACAGCCGGGGAGCTGTTTTTT. The V call is TRBV25-1, the J call TRBJ2-2; 7 bases line up with TRBD1. Germline V lookup: CDR1 MGHDK, CDR2 SYGVNS. Losses at the gene ends were 6 bases for V and 6 bases for J; bases not matched to a gene: 7. The CDR3 is made up of 14 amino acids.

This clone has only a few counts. The V gene is TRBV23-1, the J gene TRBJ2-1, with 7 bases aligning to TRBD1. TRBV23-1 belongs to the ORF category, with a function that is uncertain. Trimming cost V 4 bases and J 6 bases; bases outside gene matches: 6. CDR3 length equals 14 residues. DNA for the CDR3: TGCGCCAGCAGTCTAACTCCAGGGGGCAATGAGCAGTTCTTC. Translated: CASSLTPGGNEQFF.

This clone was observed a single time. This chain uses TRBV6-1 with TRBJ1-5; 11 bases line up with TRBD1. The CDR3 loop spans 15 amino acids. The V gene end was trimmed by 7 bases and the J gene end by 6 bases; junction bases not matched to a gene: 8. CDR1 MNHNS and CDR2 SASEGT come from the germline V gene. For the CDR3, the DNA is TGTGCCAGCAACGCCCGGGACAGGGGGATTCAGCCCCAGCATTTT. This encodes CASNARDRGIQPQHF.

V gene TRBV4-2 combines with J gene TRBJ2-5, with D possibly TRBD2 on 5 matching bases. Per the germline V gene, CDR1 is LGHNA and CDR2 is YNFKEQ. Trimming removed 0 bases from V and 5 bases from J, with 19 bases in between. This CDR3 is built from 17 residues. The CDR3 here is CASSQELAITSGETQYF. Written as DNA, the CDR3 is TGTGCCAGCAGCCAAGAATTAGCTATAACTTCGGGGGAGACCCAGTACTTC.

V and J are TRBV27 and TRBJ2-3, with 9 bases matching TRBD2. V trimming: 2 bases; J trimming: 6 bases; junction bases outside the gene matches: 6. CDR1 MNHEY and CDR2 SMNVEV come from the germline V gene (reference sequence). This CDR3 spans 15 amino acids. CDR3 region: CASSLVAGGGDTQYF. Written as DNA, the CDR3 is TGTGCCAGCAGTTTAGTTGCGGGAGGGGGGGATACGCAGTATTTT.

V usage is TRBV28 and J usage is TRBJ2-7; the D gene is possibly TRBD1 (5 bases). CDR1 is MDHEN, CDR2 SYDVKM, per germline. The V gene lost 7 bases and the J gene lost 5 bases, with 9 bases spanning the gap. The CDR3 covers 11 residues. CDR3 sequence (DNA): TGTGCCAGCAATCTCAGGGACGAGCAGTACTTC. Its translation: CASNLRDEQYF.

The chain joins TRBV2 to TRBJ1-2; D might be TRBD1 (6 bases). The CDR3 runs 12 residues. In germline, CDR1 is SNHLY, CDR2 FYNNEI. Trimming cost V 8 bases and J 6 bases, with 13 bases left between them. In DNA form, the CDR3 reads TGTGCCAGCGGGGTGAACAGGGATGGCTACACCTTC. It is translated as CASGVNRDGYTF.

J is TRBJ2-7 and V is TRBV21-1; the D call TRBD2 from the table was never checked on the DNA. TRBV21-1 is a pseudogene segment. This CDR3 is built from 12 residues. CDR3 region: CASSASSNEQYF. CDR3 nucleotide sequence: TGTGCCAGCAGCGCCTCTAGCAACGAGCAGTACTTC.

In its sample, this clone was seen once. This chain uses TRBV27 with TRBJ1-2, with TRBD1 as a possible D gene (5 bases). This CDR3 has 14 residues. Trimming took off 7 bases at V and 1 base at J, with 13 bases between the two ends. CDR1 and CDR2 from the germline V gene are MNHEY and SMNVEV (reference sequence). The CDR3 DNA is TGTGCCAGCACCTCCGGGCAGGGTAACTATGGCTACACCTTC. Protein sequence: CASTSGQGNYGYTF.

The chain uses TRBV5-1 and TRBJ2-7; TRBD1 agrees at 9 bases. V lost 4 bases to trimming and J lost 6 bases; unmatched junction nucleotides: 8. The CDR3 has 14 amino acids. Germline CDR1 and CDR2: SGHRS and YFSETQ. The CDR3 DNA reads TGCGCCAGCAGCGGGACAGGGCAGTCCAGCGAGCAGTACTTC. This translates into CASSGTGQSSEQYF.

The chain employs TRBV4-2 and TRBJ2-1, with 9 bases fitting TRBD2. This CDR3 comprises 16 residues. Germline CDR1 LGHNA, CDR2 YNFKEQ. V gave up 2 bases and J gave up 4 bases; unmatched junction bases: 6. The CDR3, as DNA: TGTGCCAGCAGCCAACTTGGACTAGCGCAGTACAATGAGCAGTTCTTC. It yields the protein CASSQLGLAQYNEQFF.

The gene calls are TRBV5-4 and TRBJ1-2; TRBD1 agrees at 7 bases. The CDR3 spans 15 residues. CDR1 SGHNT and CDR2 YYREEE come from the germline V gene (reference sequence). With 4 bases clipped from V and 8 bases from J, the junction kept 14 bases outside the gene matches. CDR3 coding DNA: TGTGCCAGCAGCCTGGGGACAGCTAGTCGTTTGGGCTACACCTTC. Translating gives CASSLGTASRLGYTF. Variable domain in full (rest from reference TRBV5-4 and TRBJ1-2): ETGVTQSPTHLIKTRGQQVTLRCSSQSGHNTVSWYQQALGQGPQFIFQYYREEENGRGNFPPRFSGLQFPNYSSELNVNALELDDSALYLCASSLGTASRLGYTFGSGTRLTVV.

Details on this clone: At one end the junction does not follow the germline gene, possibly because of a read error. The chain has TRBV19 and TRBJ2-2; D uncertain. CDR1 is LNHDA and CDR2 is SQIVND in the germline V gene (reference sequence). CDR3 size: 13 residues. The CDR3 spells CAGSIGNTGELFF. In DNA, the CDR3 is TGTGCCGGTAGTATCGGGAACACCGGGGAGCTGTTTTTT.

The V call is TRBV5-1, the J call TRBJ2-3; 7 nucleotides agree with TRBD2. V gave up 6 bases and J gave up 4 bases; unmatched junction bases: 5. The CDR3 runs 13 residues. Germline V gene data show CDR1 as SGHRS and CDR2 as YFSETQ. CDR3 coding DNA: TGCGCCAGCACCCCCGGGGGGTCAGATACGCAGTATTTT. As protein: CASTPGGSDTQYF. Supplemented by reference TRBV5-1 and TRBJ2-3, the full variable domain reads KAGVTQTPRYLIKTRGQQVTLSCSPISGHRSVSWYQQTPGQGLQFLFEYFSETQRNKGNFPGRFSGRQFSNSRSEMNVSTLELGDSALYLCASTPGGSDTQYFGPGTRLTVL.

This clone was recorded only once. V and J are TRBV2 and TRBJ2-6, with unresolved D. The V gene lost 6 bases and the J gene lost 2 bases, with 11 bases spanning the gap. The CDR3 loop spans 15 amino acids. The germline gives CDR1 SNHLY, CDR2 FYNNEI. CDR3 in DNA: TGTGCCAGCAGAATCCAGAGGACTGGGGCCAACGTCCTGACTTTC. This codes for CASRIQRTGANVLTF.

This rearrangement joins TRBV30 to TRBJ1-2; 9 bases are a match to TRBD1. The V segment lost 6 bases and the J segment 8 bases; nucleotides outside the gene matches: 7. CDR3 length: 12 residues. The germline gives CDR1 GTSNPN, CDR2 SVGIG (reference sequence). As DNA, the CDR3 is TGTGCCTGCCGCGGGACAGGGAAGGGCTACACCTTC. This translates into CACRGTGKGYTF. Drawing the rest from reference TRBV30 and TRBJ1-2, the complete variable domain is SQTIHQWPATLVQPVGSPLSLECTVEGTSNPNLYWYRQAAGRGLQLLFYSVGIGQISSEVPQNLSASRPQDRQFILSSKKLLLSDSGFYLCACRGTGKGYTFGSGTRLTVV.

The CDR3 reads CASSFTGGSSYNEQFF. The DNA of the CDR3 is TGTGCCAGCAGCTTTACAGGGGGGAGCTCCTACAATGAGCAGTTCTTC. The V and J genes are TRBV7-3 and TRBJ2-1; 8 nucleotides match TRBD1. The CDR3 is 16 amino acids. Trimming removed 3 bases from V and 0 bases from J; junction bases left unmatched: 4. Germline CDR1 SGHTA, CDR2 FQGTGA.

This sequence joins TRBV28 and TRBJ1-2; tentative D call: TRBD1 (5 bases). Trimming left V 6 bases short and J 10 bases short, with 24 bases between. CDR3 length: 15 residues. Germline CDR1 reads MDHEN; CDR2 reads SYDVKM. CDR3 sequence: CASSLLGGRGSDYTF. Written as DNA, the CDR3 is TGTGCCAGCAGCCTATTGGGGGGGAGAGGTTCTGACTACACCTTC.

On this clone: The junction shows a germline mismatch at one end, possibly a read error. The CDR3 loop reads CASSPQSQATMNTEAFF. DNA for the CDR3: TGTGCCAGCTCGCCACAGTCTCAGGCTACAATGAACACTGAAGCTTTCTTT. This chain links TRBV18 with TRBJ1-1; D gene unclear. Germline lookup yields CDR1 KGHSH and CDR2 LQKENI. This CDR3 region has 17 residues. The complete variable domain, with remaining parts taken from reference TRBV18 and TRBJ1-1, reads NAGVMQNPRHLVRRRGQEARLRCSPMKGHSHVYWYRQLPEEGLKFMVYLQKENIIDESGMPKERFSAEFPKEGPSILRIQQVVRGDSAAYFCASSPQSQATMNTEAFFGQGTRLTVV.